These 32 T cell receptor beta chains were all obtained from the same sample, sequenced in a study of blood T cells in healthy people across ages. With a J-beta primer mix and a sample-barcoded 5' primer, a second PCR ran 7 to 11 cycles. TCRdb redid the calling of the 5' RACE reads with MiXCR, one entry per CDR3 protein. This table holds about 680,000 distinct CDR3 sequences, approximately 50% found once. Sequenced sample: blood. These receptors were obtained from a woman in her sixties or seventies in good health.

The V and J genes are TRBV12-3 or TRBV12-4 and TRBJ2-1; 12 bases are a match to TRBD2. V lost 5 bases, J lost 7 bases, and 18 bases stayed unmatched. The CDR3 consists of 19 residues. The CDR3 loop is CASSDRSNGLAGRRNEQFF. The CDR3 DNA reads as TGTGCCAGCAGTGACCGATCAAACGGACTAGCGGGAAGGAGGAATGAGCAGTTCTTC.

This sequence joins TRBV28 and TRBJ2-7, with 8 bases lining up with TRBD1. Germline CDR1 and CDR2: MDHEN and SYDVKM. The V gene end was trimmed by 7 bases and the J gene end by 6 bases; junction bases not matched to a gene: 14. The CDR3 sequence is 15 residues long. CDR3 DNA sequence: TGTGCCAGCAACCAGGCCGGGACAGGTGGTTCCGAGCAGTACTTC. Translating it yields CASNQAGTGGSEQYF.

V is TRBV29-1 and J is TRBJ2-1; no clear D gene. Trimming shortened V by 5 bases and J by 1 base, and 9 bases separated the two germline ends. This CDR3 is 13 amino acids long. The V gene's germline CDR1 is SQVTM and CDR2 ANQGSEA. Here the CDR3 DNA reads TGCAGCGTTTCCCCCAGGTCCTACAATGAGCAGTTCTTC. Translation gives CSVSPRSYNEQFF.

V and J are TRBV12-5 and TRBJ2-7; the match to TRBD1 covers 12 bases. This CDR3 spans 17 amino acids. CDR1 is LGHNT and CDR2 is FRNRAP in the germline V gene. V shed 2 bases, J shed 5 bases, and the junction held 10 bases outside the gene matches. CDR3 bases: TGTGCTAGTGGTTTGTCCATCCCGGGACAGGGGGCTCACGAGCAGTACTTC. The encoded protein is CASGLSIPGQGAHEQYF.

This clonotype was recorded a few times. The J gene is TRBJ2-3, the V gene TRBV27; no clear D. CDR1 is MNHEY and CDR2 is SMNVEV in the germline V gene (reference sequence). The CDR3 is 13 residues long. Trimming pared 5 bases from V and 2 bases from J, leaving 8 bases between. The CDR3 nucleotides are TGTGCCAGCAGTCGAAAATACACAGATACGCAGTATTTT. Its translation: CASSRKYTDTQYF.

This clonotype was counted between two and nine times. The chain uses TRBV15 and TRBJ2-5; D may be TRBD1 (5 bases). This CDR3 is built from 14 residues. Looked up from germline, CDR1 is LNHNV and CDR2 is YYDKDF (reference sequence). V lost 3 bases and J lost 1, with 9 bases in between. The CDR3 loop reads CATSSDSPQETQYF. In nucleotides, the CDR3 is TGTGCCACCAGCAGCGACAGTCCCCAAGAGACCCAGTACTTC.

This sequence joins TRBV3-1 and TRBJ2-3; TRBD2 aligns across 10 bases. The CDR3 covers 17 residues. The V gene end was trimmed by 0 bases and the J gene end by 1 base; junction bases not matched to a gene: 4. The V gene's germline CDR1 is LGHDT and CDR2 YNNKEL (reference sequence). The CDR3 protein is CASSQEASGRRTDTQYF. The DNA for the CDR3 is TGTGCCAGCAGCCAAGAGGCTAGCGGGAGACGCACAGATACGCAGTATTTT.

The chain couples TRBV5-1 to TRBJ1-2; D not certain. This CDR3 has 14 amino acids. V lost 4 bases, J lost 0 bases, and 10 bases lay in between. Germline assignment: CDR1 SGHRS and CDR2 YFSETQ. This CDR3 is CASSLYISNYGYTF. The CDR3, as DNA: TGCGCCAGCAGCCTCTACATATCTAACTATGGCTACACCTTC.

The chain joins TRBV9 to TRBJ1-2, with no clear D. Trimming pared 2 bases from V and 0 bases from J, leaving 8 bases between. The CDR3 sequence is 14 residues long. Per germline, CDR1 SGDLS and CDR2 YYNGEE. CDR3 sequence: CASSVDPTNYGYTF. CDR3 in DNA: TGTGCCAGCAGCGTCGACCCTACTAACTATGGCTACACCTTC.

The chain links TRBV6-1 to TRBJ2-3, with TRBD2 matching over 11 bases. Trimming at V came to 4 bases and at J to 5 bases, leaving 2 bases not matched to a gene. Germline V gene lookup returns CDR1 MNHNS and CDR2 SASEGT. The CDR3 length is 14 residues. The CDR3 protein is CASSVAGGGDTQYF. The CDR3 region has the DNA TGTGCCAGCAGTGTAGCGGGAGGGGGAGATACGCAGTATTTT.

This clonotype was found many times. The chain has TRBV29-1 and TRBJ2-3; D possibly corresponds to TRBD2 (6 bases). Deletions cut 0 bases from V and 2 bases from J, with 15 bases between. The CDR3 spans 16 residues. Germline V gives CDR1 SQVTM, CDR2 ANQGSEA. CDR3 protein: CSVEDAGTSATDTQYF. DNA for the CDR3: TGCAGCGTTGAAGATGCGGGAACTAGTGCCACAGATACGCAGTATTTT.

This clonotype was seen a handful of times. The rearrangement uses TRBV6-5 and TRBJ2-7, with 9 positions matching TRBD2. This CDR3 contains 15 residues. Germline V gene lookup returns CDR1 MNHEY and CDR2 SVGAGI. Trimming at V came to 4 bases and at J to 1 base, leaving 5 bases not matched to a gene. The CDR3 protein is CASSSALAGSYEQYF. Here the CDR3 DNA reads TGTGCCAGCAGTTCAGCACTAGCGGGTTCCTACGAGCAGTACTTC.

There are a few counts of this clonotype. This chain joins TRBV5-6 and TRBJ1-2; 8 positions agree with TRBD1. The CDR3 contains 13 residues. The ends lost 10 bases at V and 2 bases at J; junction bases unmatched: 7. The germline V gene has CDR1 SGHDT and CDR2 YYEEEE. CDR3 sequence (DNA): TGTGCCTCCTTCGGACAGGGAAACTATGGCTACACCTTC. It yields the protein CASFGQGNYGYTF.

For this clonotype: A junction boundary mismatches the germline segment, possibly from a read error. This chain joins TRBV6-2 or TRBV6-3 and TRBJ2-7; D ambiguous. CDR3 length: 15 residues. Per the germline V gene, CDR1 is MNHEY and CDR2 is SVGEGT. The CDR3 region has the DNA TGTGCCAGCAGTCCACCAAGCGCCCGCTCCCACGAGCAGTACTTC. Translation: CASSPPSARSHEQYF.

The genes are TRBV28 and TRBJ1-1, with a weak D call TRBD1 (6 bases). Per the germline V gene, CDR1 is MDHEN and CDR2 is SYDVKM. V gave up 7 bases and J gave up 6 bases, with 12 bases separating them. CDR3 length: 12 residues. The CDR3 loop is CASTARGPEAFF. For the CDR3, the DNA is TGTGCCAGCACCGCACGGGGGCCTGAAGCTTTCTTT.

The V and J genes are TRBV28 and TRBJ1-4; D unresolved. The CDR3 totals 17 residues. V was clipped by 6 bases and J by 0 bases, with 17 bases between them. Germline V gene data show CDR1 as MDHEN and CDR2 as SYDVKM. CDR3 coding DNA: TGTGCCAGCAGCTCCATGAGGGAAGGCCCAACTAATGAAAAACTGTTTTTT. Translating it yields CASSSMREGPTNEKLFF.

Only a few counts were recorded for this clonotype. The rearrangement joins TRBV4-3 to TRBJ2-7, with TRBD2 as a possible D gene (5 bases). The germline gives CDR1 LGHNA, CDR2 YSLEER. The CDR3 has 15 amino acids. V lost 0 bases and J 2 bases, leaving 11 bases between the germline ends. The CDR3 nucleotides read TGCGCCAGCAGCCAAGAACCCGGGATCCCCTACGAGCAGTACTTC. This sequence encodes CASSQEPGIPYEQYF.

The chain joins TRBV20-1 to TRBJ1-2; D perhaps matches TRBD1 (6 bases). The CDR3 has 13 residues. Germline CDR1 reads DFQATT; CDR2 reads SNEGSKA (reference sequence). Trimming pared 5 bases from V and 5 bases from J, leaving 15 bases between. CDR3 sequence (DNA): TGCAGTGCTCCACCAGGGGCCCTATATGGCTACACCTTC. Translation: CSAPPGALYGYTF.

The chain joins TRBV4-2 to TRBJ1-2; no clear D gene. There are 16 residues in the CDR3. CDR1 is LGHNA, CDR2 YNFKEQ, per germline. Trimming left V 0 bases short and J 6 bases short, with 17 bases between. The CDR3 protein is CASSQDVIRGRDGYTF. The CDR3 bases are TGTGCCAGCAGCCAAGATGTAATACGAGGGAGAGATGGCTACACCTTC.

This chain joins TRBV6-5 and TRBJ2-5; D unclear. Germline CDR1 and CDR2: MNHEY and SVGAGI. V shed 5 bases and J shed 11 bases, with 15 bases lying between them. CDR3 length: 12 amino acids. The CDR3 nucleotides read TGTGCCAGCAGTCGCACAAGGGATGAGCAGTACTTC. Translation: CASSRTRDEQYF.

CDR3 coding DNA: TGTGCCAGCAGTTACACGAGCGACCCGAACACCGGGGAGCTGTTTTTT. This sequence encodes CASSYTSDPNTGELFF. V gene TRBV6-6 combines with J gene TRBJ2-2; D unclear. Looked up from germline, CDR1 is MNHNY and CDR2 is SVGAGI (reference sequence). V shed 2 bases and J shed 0 bases, with 10 bases lying between them. This CDR3 comprises 16 residues.

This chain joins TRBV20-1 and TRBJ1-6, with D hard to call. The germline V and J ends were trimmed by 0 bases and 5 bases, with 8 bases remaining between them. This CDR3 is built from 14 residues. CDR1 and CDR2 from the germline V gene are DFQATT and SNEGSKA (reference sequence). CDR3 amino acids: CSARDGRDNSPLHF. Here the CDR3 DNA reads TGCAGTGCTAGAGATGGGCGGGATAATTCACCCCTCCACTTT.

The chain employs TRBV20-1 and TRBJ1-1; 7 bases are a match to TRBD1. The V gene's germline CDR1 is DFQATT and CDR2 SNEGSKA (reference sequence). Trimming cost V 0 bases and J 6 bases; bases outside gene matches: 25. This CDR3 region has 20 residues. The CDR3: CSARDGSAPVDRGQWSEAFF. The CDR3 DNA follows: TGCAGTGCTAGAGATGGTTCGGCTCCGGTTGACCGGGGACAGTGGTCTGAAGCTTTCTTT.

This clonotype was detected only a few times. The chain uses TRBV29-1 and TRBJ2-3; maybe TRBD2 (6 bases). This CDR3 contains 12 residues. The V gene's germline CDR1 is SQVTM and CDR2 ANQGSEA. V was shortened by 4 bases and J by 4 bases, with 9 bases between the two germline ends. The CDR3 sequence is CSVVGGSDTQYF. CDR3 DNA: TGCAGCGTTGTGGGGGGTTCAGATACGCAGTATTTT.

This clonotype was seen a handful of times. CDR3 protein: CAISESGGTEAFF. As DNA, the CDR3 is TGTGCCATCAGTGAGTCAGGGGGCACTGAAGCTTTCTTT. The V gene is TRBV10-3, the J gene TRBJ1-1; D perhaps matches TRBD1 (6 bases). This CDR3 is built from 13 residues. Deletions cut 0 bases from V and 4 bases from J, with 6 bases between. CDR1 is ENHRY and CDR2 is SYGVKD in the germline V gene.

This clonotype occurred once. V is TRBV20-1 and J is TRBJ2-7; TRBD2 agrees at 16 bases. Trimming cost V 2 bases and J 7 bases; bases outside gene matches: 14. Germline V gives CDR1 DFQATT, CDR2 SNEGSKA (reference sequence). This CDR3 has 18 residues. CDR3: CSARSPGLAGGPGNEQYF. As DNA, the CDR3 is TGCAGTGCTAGATCCCCGGGACTAGCGGGAGGGCCGGGGAATGAGCAGTACTTC.

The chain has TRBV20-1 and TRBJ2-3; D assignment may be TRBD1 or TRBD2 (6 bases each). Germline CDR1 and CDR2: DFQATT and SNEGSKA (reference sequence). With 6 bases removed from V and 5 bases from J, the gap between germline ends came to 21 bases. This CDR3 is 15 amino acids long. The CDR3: CSAQWGAVQKDTQYF. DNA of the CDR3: TGCAGTGCCCAGTGGGGGGCCGTCCAGAAAGATACGCAGTATTTT.

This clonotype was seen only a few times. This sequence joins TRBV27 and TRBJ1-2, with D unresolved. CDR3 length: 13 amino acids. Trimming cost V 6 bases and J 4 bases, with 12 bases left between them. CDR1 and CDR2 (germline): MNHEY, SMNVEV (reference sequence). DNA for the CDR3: TGTGCCAGCAGCCCCAGGATATCCTATGGCTACACCTTC. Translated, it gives CASSPRISYGYTF.

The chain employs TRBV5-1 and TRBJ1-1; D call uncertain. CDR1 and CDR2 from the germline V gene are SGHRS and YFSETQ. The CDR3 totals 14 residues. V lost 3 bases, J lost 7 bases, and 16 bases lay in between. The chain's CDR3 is CASSSLPDLNEAFF. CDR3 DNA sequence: TGCGCCAGCAGCTCCCTCCCAGACCTAAATGAAGCTTTCTTT.

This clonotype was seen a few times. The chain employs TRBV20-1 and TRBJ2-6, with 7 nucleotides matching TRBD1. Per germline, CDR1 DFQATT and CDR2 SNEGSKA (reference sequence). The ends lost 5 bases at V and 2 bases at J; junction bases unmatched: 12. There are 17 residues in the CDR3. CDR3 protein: CSAGDRAKRAGANVLTF. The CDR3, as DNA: TGCAGTGCTGGCGACAGGGCCAAAAGGGCTGGGGCCAACGTCCTGACTTTC.

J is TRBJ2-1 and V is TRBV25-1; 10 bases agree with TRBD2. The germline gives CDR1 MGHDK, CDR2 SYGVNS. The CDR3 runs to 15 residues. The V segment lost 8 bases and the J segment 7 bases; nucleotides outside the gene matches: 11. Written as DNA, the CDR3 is TGTGCCAGCGGATTCTCTAGCGGGAGTGTTAATGAGCAGTTCTTC. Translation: CASGFSSGSVNEQFF.

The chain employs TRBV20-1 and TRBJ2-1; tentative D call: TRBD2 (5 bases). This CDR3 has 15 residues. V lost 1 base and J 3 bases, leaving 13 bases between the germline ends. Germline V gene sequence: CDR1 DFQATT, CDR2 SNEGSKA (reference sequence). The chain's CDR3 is CSARVTTPGYNEQFF. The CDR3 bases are TGCAGTGCTAGAGTGACTACCCCTGGCTACAATGAGCAGTTCTTC.